This T cell receptor beta chain was obtained from a study of molecular identifiers for immune sequencing clone quantification. Study results and caveats: Clones above 20 RNA copies contained over 99% of effector molecules but under 1% of naive ones.

Germline loops: CDR1 MNHEY, CDR2 SVGAGI. The CDR3 spans 14 residues. V shed 1 base and J shed 6 bases, with 13 bases lying between them. Methods described previously, with TCR primers listed, were used for bulk TCR libraries. MiXCR, applied by TCRdb to the PCR reads, yields one record per CDR3 protein. The table includes about 510,000 distinct CDR3 sequences, over 20% detected once. Details on this clonotype: As yet, its antigen is unknown. Given a much more abundant clone one base away, this may be a read error.

This TCR was sampled from a human donor in good health. Some libraries in this study had Jurkat cell RNA spiked in. Input material: naive CD8+ T cells from blood, with Jurkat cell RNA spiked in. Subset of the sample: FACS-sorted CD8+CD4-CCR7+CD45RA+ naive T cells. The J gene is TRBJ2-7, the V gene TRBV6-5; D gene uncertain. Here the CDR3 DNA reads TGTGCCAGCAGTTACTTGGCGTGTACCCTCGAGCAGTACTTC. The encoded protein is CASSYLACTLEQYF.